The 19 T cell receptor beta chains in this list originate from one sample, sequenced in a study of blood T cell repertoires in COVID-19. Assay: immunoSEQ multiplex PCR; the TCRdb copy retains only in-frame clones and omits some. The profile covers 200,000 to 250,000 clones, with about 87% appearing a single time and about 1.8% taken by the ten largest. Sequencing was done on a sample of peripheral blood. The origin of the receptors is a man between 65 and 85 years old with acute or convalescent COVID-19.

The gene calls are TRBV29-1 and TRBJ2-3, with D perhaps matching TRBD1 (7 bases). Germline CDR1 is SQVTM and CDR2 is ANQGSEA. This CDR3 comprises 14 residues. Deletions cut 7 bases from V and 4 bases from J, with 18 bases between. This chain's CDR3 is CSARGGTAPDTQYF. The CDR3 DNA reads as TGCAGCGCCCGTGGGGGGACAGCCCCAGATACGCAGTATTTT.

The chain couples TRBV3-1 (or the pseudogene TRBV3-2) to TRBJ2-3, with 8 positions matching TRBD2. CDR3 length: 19 residues. V was clipped by 0 bases and J by 0 bases; unmatched bases: 11. Germline lookup yields CDR1 LGHDT and CDR2 YNNKEL (reference sequence). The CDR3 DNA sequence: TGTGCCAGCAGCCAAGATATCCGCTCGGCTAGCGGGAGCACAGATACGCAGTATTTT. Protein product: CASSQDIRSASGSTDTQYF.

This rearrangement joins TRBV20-1 to TRBJ2-2, with D possibly TRBD2 on 6 matching bases. The CDR3 totals 14 residues. Trimming left V 3 bases short and J 4 bases short, with 12 bases between. In germline, CDR1 is DFQATT, CDR2 SNEGSKA (reference sequence). The CDR3 nucleotides are TGCAGTGCTAGTAGTGGGAGGAGCACCGGGGAGCTGTTTTTT. Amino acids: CSASSGRSTGELFF.

The chain uses TRBV6-5 and TRBJ2-7, with 7 nucleotides matching TRBD2. Germline V CDR1 and CDR2: MNHEY, SVGAGI. This CDR3 is 14 amino acids long. The trim removed 8 bases at V and 7 bases at J, leaving 14 bases unmatched. The CDR3 here is CASGIGAGVREQYF. For the CDR3, the DNA is TGTGCCAGCGGGATCGGGGCGGGAGTGCGAGAGCAGTACTTC.

In its sample, this clone was seen a few times. The chain joins TRBV10-3 to TRBJ2-2, with D perhaps TRBD1 (6 bases). V lost 6 bases to trimming and J lost 6 bases, with 17 bases between them. The CDR3 is made up of 15 amino acids. In germline, CDR1 is ENHRY, CDR2 SYGVKD. The CDR3 nucleotides are TGTGCCATCAGACCCGGGACAACCTATTCCGGGGAGCTGTTTTTT. Translated: CAIRPGTTYSGELFF.

The genes are TRBV4-1 and TRBJ2-4, with D tentatively TRBD1 (6 bases). V shed 0 bases and J shed 2 bases, with 11 bases lying between them. Germline-derived CDR1 and CDR2 are MGHRA and YSYEKL. The CDR3 consists of 16 residues. CDR3 region: CASSQEARGTKNIQYF. In DNA form, the CDR3 reads TGCGCCAGCAGCCAAGAGGCCAGGGGAACCAAAAACATTCAGTACTTC.

The chain employs TRBV18 and TRBJ2-1; the D gene is possibly TRBD1 (6 bases). V was pared by 3 bases and J by 4 bases, with 13 bases between. CDR3 length: 15 amino acids. Germline V gene lookup returns CDR1 KGHSH and CDR2 LQKENI. The CDR3 is CASSPQQGSYNEQFF. The DNA of the CDR3 is TGTGCCAGCTCACCTCAACAGGGTTCGTACAATGAGCAGTTCTTC.

The rearrangement uses TRBV7-9 and TRBJ2-7; 8 bases fit TRBD2. Germline CDR1 reads SEHNR; CDR2 reads FQNEAQ (reference sequence). The CDR3 has 15 amino acids. The ends lost 2 bases at V and 3 bases at J; junction bases unmatched: 6. The CDR3 coding sequence is TGTGCCAGCAGCTTAATTTCGGGGACTAGCTACGAGCAGTACTTC. Protein product: CASSLISGTSYEQYF.

This rearrangement joins TRBV28 to TRBJ1-4; no clear D. CDR3 length: 14 residues. Trimming left V 6 bases short and J 0 bases short, with 8 bases between. CDR1 and CDR2 from the germline V gene are MDHEN and SYDVKM. The CDR3 DNA reads TGTGCCAGCAGGTTACTTTCAACTAATGAAAAACTGTTTTTT. Protein sequence: CASRLLSTNEKLFF. The complete variable domain, with remaining parts taken from reference TRBV28 and TRBJ1-4, reads DVKVTQSSRYLVKRTGEKVFLECVQDMDHENMFWYRQDPGLGLRLIYFSYDVKMKEKGDIPEGYSVSREKKERFSLILESASTNQTSMYLCASRLLSTNEKLFFGSGTQLSVL.

The sample holds one count of this clone. J is TRBJ2-7 and V is TRBV18; 11 bases fit TRBD2. The V gene's germline CDR1 is KGHSH and CDR2 LQKENI. This CDR3 is built from 15 residues. The J segment lost 3 bases and the V segment lost 4 bases, leaving 5 bases of the junction unmatched. CDR3 nucleotides: TGTGCCAGCTCACTAGCGGGAGGGCCGGGCTACGAGCAGTACTTC. Amino acid sequence: CASSLAGGPGYEQYF.

The chain has TRBV11-2 and TRBJ1-5, with D unresolved. Germline CDR1 SGHAT, CDR2 FQNNGV. V was trimmed by 1 base and J by 5 bases, leaving 6 bases between them. This CDR3 has 13 residues. CDR3: CASSLGGDQPQHF. The CDR3 DNA follows: TGTGCCAGCAGCTTAGGAGGAGATCAGCCCCAGCATTTT. The variable domain in full, completed from reference TRBV11-2 and TRBJ1-5, reads EAGVAQSPRYKIIEKRQSVAFWCNPISGHATLYWYQQILGQGPKLLIQFQNNGVVDDSQLPKDRFSAERLKGVDSTLKIQPAKLEDSAVYLCASSLGGDQPQHFGDGTRLSIL.

This clone was recorded only once. This chain joins TRBV9 and TRBJ2-5; TRBD1 is a possible D gene (5 bases). Trimming pared 0 bases from V and 4 bases from J, leaving 13 bases between. Germline-derived CDR1 and CDR2 are SGDLS and YYNGEE. This CDR3 contains 15 residues. The CDR3 protein is CASSVAKGRGETQYF. CDR3 coding DNA: TGTGCCAGCAGCGTAGCTAAGGGGCGTGGAGAGACCCAGTACTTC.

The chain links TRBV2 to TRBJ1-3; D unclear. CDR1 is SNHLY, CDR2 FYNNEI, per germline. V lost 5 bases and J 9 bases, leaving 14 bases between the germline ends. The CDR3 contains 13 residues. CDR3 in DNA: TGTGCCAGCAGTTTAGACCTAGGAGGCACCATATATTTT. As protein: CASSLDLGGTIYF.

CDR3 residues: CASSLIQGTYEQYF. The CDR3, as DNA: TGTGCCAGCAGTTTGATACAGGGAACCTACGAGCAGTACTTC. The chain recombines TRBV7-2 with TRBJ2-7, with a tentative D call TRBD1 (6 bases). CDR3 length: 14 amino acids. The V gene lost 6 bases and the J gene lost 2 bases, with 14 bases spanning the gap. Germline CDR1 SGHTA, CDR2 FQGNSA.

CDR3 DNA: TGCGCCAGCAGCTCCGGGCAGGGGGCTTGGGAGCAGTACTTC. Its translation is CASSSGQGAWEQYF. The chain joins TRBV5-1 to TRBJ2-7, with 8 bases lining up with TRBD1. The CDR3 consists of 14 residues. Trimming at V came to 3 bases and at J to 7 bases, leaving 9 bases not matched to a gene. CDR1 and CDR2 (germline): SGHRS, YFSETQ.

V and J are TRBV6-5 and TRBJ2-2; 9 bases line up with TRBD1. This CDR3 is built from 15 residues. Germline CDR1 is MNHEY and CDR2 is SVGAGI. V dropped 2 bases and J dropped 4; count of bases not matched to a gene: 2. CDR3 residues: CASSYRDRATGELFF. CDR3 nucleotides: TGTGCCAGCAGTTACCGGGACAGGGCCACCGGGGAGCTGTTTTTT.

V gene TRBV7-9 combines with J gene TRBJ1-4; a possible D gene is TRBD1 (6 bases). There are 16 residues in the CDR3. V shed 1 base and J shed 8 bases, with 17 bases lying between them. Germline assignment: CDR1 SEHNR and CDR2 FQNEAQ (reference sequence). CDR3 loop: CASSLVVAQGLEKLFF. CDR3 in DNA: TGTGCCAGCAGCTTAGTAGTGGCACAGGGTCTCGAAAAACTGTTTTTT.

CDR3 protein: CASSLGQGAGNTIYF. The CDR3 nucleotides read TGTGCCAGCAGCCTCGGACAGGGGGCTGGAAACACCATATATTTT. V usage is TRBV9 and J usage is TRBJ1-3; TRBD1 aligns across 10 bases. This CDR3 region has 15 residues. J gave up 2 bases and V 4 bases, and 3 bases lay outside the gene matches. Germline CDR1 is SGDLS and CDR2 is YYNGEE.

V is TRBV24-1 and J is TRBJ2-2; TRBD2 is a possible D gene (6 bases). The CDR3 is 17 residues long. From germline, CDR1 is KGHDR and CDR2 SFDVKD. Trimming removed 2 bases from V and 1 base from J, with 13 bases in between. The CDR3 loop is CATSDSGERRNTGELFF. The CDR3 nucleotides read TGTGCCACCAGTGATTCGGGGGAAAGAAGGAACACCGGGGAGCTGTTTTTT.